This paragraph covers one T cell receptor (beta chain) sequence. The data were taken from a study of blood T cell repertoires in COVID-19. Seattle's cohort entered during active infection and was followed longitudinally. The protocol was immunoSEQ multiplex PCR, while the TCRdb copy is restricted to in-frame clones and leaves out a portion. Of about 170,000 clones listed, around four fifths are singletons. This TCR came from a woman older than 75 with COVID-19, enrolled during active disease. The specimen sequenced was peripheral blood.

The CDR3 loop reads CASTQRGYSTGELFF. Written as DNA, the CDR3 is TGTGCCAGCACACAGCGGGGTTATTCCACCGGGGAGCTGTTTTTT. This chain links TRBV6-5 with TRBJ2-2, with TRBD2 matching 7 bases. After removal of 7 bases from V and 4 bases from J, the junction contained 9 bases not matched to a gene. Germline lookup yields CDR1 MNHEY and CDR2 SVGAGI. The CDR3 consists of 15 residues.